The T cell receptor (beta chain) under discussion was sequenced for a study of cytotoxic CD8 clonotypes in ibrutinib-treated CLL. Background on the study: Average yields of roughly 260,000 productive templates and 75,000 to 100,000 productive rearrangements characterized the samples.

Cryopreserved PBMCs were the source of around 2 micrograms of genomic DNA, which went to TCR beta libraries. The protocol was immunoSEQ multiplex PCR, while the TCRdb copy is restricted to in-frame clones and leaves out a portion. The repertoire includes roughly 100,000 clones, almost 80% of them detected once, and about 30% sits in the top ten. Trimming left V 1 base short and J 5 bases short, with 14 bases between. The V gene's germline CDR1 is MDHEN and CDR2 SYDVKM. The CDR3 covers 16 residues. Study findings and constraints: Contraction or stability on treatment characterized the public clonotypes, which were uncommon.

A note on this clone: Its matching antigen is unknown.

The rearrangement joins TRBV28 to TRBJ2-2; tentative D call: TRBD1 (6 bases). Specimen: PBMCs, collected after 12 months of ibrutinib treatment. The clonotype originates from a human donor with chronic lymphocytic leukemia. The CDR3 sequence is CASSLFAAGATGELFF. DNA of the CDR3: TGTGCCAGCAGTTTATTCGCGGCAGGGGCTACCGGGGAGCTGTTTTTT.